The 11 T cell receptor beta chains presented below share a single source sample, sequenced in a study of blood T cell repertoires in COVID-19. Some clones are missing from TCRdb's copy, which holds only in-frame ones; the method was immunoSEQ multiplex PCR. The data show 60,000 to 65,000 clones, approximately 80% seen once. What was sequenced was peripheral blood. The receptors come from a man aged 45-65 years with COVID-19, enrolled during active disease.

The chain is built from TRBV19 and TRBJ2-1; 11 bases align to TRBD2. Germline CDR1 and CDR2: LNHDA and SQIVND (reference sequence). The CDR3 is made up of 15 amino acids. V gave up 2 bases and J gave up 7 bases; unmatched junction bases: 4. The CDR3 DNA is TGTGCCAGTAGTATACCGGGACTAGCGGAAAATGAGCAGTTCTTC. Protein sequence: CASSIPGLAENEQFF.

The chain is built from TRBV2 and TRBJ1-1; D remains ambiguous. V lost 8 bases and J lost 8, with 15 bases in between. The CDR3 consists of 12 residues. Germline V gene data show CDR1 as SNHLY and CDR2 as FYNNEI. The CDR3 DNA reads TGTGCCAGCTCCCTGGAGGTGGGGGAAGCTTTCTTT. This translates into CASSLEVGEAFF.

The V call is TRBV2, the J call TRBJ2-1; tentatively, D is TRBD2 (6 bases). This CDR3 spans 15 amino acids. Trimming took 3 bases from V and 8 from J, leaving 17 bases between them. CDR1 SNHLY and CDR2 FYNNEI come from the germline V gene. CDR3 loop: CASSDGGTPLDEQFF. The CDR3 DNA is TGTGCCAGCAGTGATGGGGGGACCCCTTTGGATGAGCAGTTCTTC.

The rearrangement joins TRBV7-3 to TRBJ2-2; 12 bases are a match to TRBD2. CDR3 length: 20 amino acids. J was trimmed by 1 base and V by 1 base; bases with no gene match: 10. CDR1 and CDR2 from the germline V gene are SGHTA and FQGTGA. The CDR3 here is CASSLRPPGLAGGNTGELFF. The CDR3 DNA sequence: TGTGCCAGCAGCTTAAGGCCCCCGGGACTAGCGGGTGGGAACACCGGGGAGCTGTTTTTT.

V and J are TRBV5-1 and TRBJ1-2, with D perhaps TRBD1 (5 bases). Germline CDR1 is SGHRS and CDR2 is YFSETQ. Trimming removed 0 bases from V and 6 bases from J, with 12 bases in between. This CDR3 is built from 14 residues. CDR3 coding DNA: TGCGCCAGCAGCTTGGAGGCAGGGTCCCATGGCTACACCTTC. Translating gives CASSLEAGSHGYTF. The whole variable domain, filled in from reference TRBV5-1 and TRBJ1-2, reads KAGVTQTPRYLIKTRGQQVTLSCSPISGHRSVSWYQQTPGQGLQFLFEYFSETQRNKGNFPGRFSGRQFSNSRSEMNVSTLELGDSALYLCASSLEAGSHGYTFGSGTRLTVV.

The genes are TRBV7-3 and TRBJ2-5; 7 bases agree with TRBD2. Trimming took 1 base from V and 3 from J; bases not matched to a gene: 2. The CDR3 extends over 14 amino acids. Germline V gene sequence: CDR1 SGHTA, CDR2 FQGTGA. The CDR3 here is CASSLNGGEETQYF. The CDR3 DNA reads as TGTGCCAGCAGCTTAAATGGGGGGGAAGAGACCCAGTACTTC.

This sequence joins TRBV10-3 and TRBJ1-1, with TRBD1 matching 8 bases. V shed 2 bases and J 5 bases; nucleotides not matched to a gene: 7. The germline CDR1 and CDR2 sequences are ENHRY and SYGVKD. The CDR3 loop spans 15 amino acids. CDR3 nucleotides: TGTGCCATCAGTGAGCCAGGACAGGGAACGACTGAAGCTTTCTTT. It yields the protein CAISEPGQGTTEAFF.

The chain combines TRBV28 with TRBJ2-5, with 9 nucleotides matching TRBD1. The CDR3 totals 15 residues. V lost 2 bases, J lost 5 bases, and 6 bases stayed unmatched. Looked up from germline, CDR1 is MDHEN and CDR2 is SYDVKM. CDR3 amino acids: CASSLRTGGFETQYF. DNA for the CDR3: TGTGCCAGCAGTTTACGAACAGGGGGCTTTGAGACCCAGTACTTC.

The chain combines TRBV6-5 with TRBJ2-7; TRBD2 aligns across 7 bases. CDR3 length equals 13 residues. Unmatched junction bases numbered 6, after V lost 8 bases and J lost 2 bases. Germline CDR1 and CDR2: MNHEY and SVGAGI. The CDR3 DNA reads as TGTGCCAGCTCCCTAGGGACTACCTACGAGCAGTACTTC. Translation: CASSLGTTYEQYF.

This chain links TRBV19 with TRBJ1-5; the match to TRBD1 covers 10 bases. V lost 3 bases and J lost 2; bases outside the gene matches: 10. Germline V gene lookup returns CDR1 LNHDA and CDR2 SQIVND (reference sequence). This CDR3 is 18 amino acids long. The CDR3 coding sequence is TGTGCCAGTAGTATGGACAGGGGGTCTCGTTTCCGCAATCAGCCCCAGCATTTT. Translation: CASSMDRGSRFRNQPQHF.

This chain uses TRBV3-1 (or the pseudogene TRBV3-2) with TRBJ1-2, with 10 nucleotides matching TRBD1. Looked up from germline, CDR1 is LGHDT and CDR2 is YNNKEL (reference sequence). Trimming cost V 3 bases and J 3 bases; bases outside gene matches: 4. The CDR3 is 15 amino acids. The CDR3 spells CASSQGQGMDYGYTF. DNA of the CDR3: TGTGCCAGCAGCCAGGGACAGGGGATGGACTATGGCTACACCTTC.